The subject of this entry is one T cell receptor beta chain. These data are taken from a study of blood T cell repertoires in COVID-19. Study information: T cells, B-cell-depleted T cells, or PBMCs provided the cDNA or gDNA that served as material.

Trimming cost V 5 bases and J 6 bases, with 11 bases left between them. The CDR3 runs 12 residues. The germline V gene has CDR1 SEHNR and CDR2 FQNEAQ (reference sequence). Original processing notes: Amplification of reference gene primers was used by the study to estimate nucleated cell counts. The method was immunoSEQ multiplex PCR; TCRdb's version includes in-frame clones alone and lacks a portion of them. That table furnishes V, J and clone size, whereas the DNA furnished D and trimming. Of 100,000 or so clones detected, under 95% appear once; the ten largest clones hold around 4%. The gene calls are TRBV7-9 and TRBJ2-7; no reliable D call. The sample taken for sequencing was peripheral blood. This sequence originates from a woman in her forties or fifties in a cohort sampled during active COVID-19. In DNA form, the CDR3 reads TGTGCCAGCAGCGCAGGTGACGTCGAGCAGTACTTC. It translates to CASSAGDVEQYF.